The 18 T cell receptor beta chains below all came from one sample that was sequenced in a study of vaccination effects on CD4 cells after COVID-19. Sequencing followed a ViraFEST assay step that expanded antigen-specific CD4+ T cells with viral peptide pools. Subsequent to 10 days of culture, CD4+ T cells were isolated. TCRdb keeps only in-frame clones here, not all; method: immunoSEQ multiplex PCR. The sample carries roughly 61,000 clones, more than 80% recorded once. No antigen is known for these receptors. The sequencing used CD4+ T cells from PBMCs cultured with HCoV-229E spike peptides, collected before COVID-19 vaccination. The receptors come from a human donor who received a COVID-19 vaccine.

The chain combines TRBV3-1 (or the pseudogene TRBV3-2) with TRBJ2-2, with a weak D call TRBD1 (6 bases). The ends were cut back, 6 bases at V and 4 bases at J, with 12 bases in the middle. The CDR3 is 14 residues long. The germline V gene has CDR1 LGHDT and CDR2 YNNKEL (reference sequence). The CDR3 region is CASRDRGVTGELFF. The CDR3 region has the DNA TGTGCCAGCAGGGACAGAGGGGTCACCGGGGAGCTGTTTTTT.

This chain connects TRBV3-1 (or the pseudogene TRBV3-2) to TRBJ1-3; weak D call: TRBD1 (5 bases). V shed 1 base and J shed 3 bases, with 13 bases lying between them. Germline CDR1 LGHDT, CDR2 YNNKEL (reference sequence). The CDR3 is made up of 16 amino acids. The CDR3 DNA reads TGTGCCAGCAGCCAAGTTTCGGGGGTCAATGGAAACACCATATATTTT. Translation: CASSQVSGVNGNTIYF.

This clone has a handful of counts. The chain has TRBV9 and TRBJ1-6; tentatively, D is TRBD1 (5 bases). The length of the CDR3 is 14 residues. V lost 3 bases and J 13 bases, leaving 17 bases between the germline ends. Germline assignment: CDR1 SGDLS and CDR2 YYNGEE. The CDR3 coding sequence is TGTGCCAGCAGCGCCTGGGGACGGAGAAAGCCCCTCCACTTT. It yields the protein CASSAWGRRKPLHF.

The V call is TRBV6-2 or TRBV6-3, the J call TRBJ1-5; 10 bases align to TRBD1. After removal of 5 bases from V and 2 bases from J, the junction contained 3 bases not matched to a gene. Germline V gene sequence: CDR1 MNHEY, CDR2 SVGEGT. CDR3 length equals 15 residues. CDR3 loop: CASSPTGGGNQPQHF. The CDR3 nucleotides are TGTGCCAGCAGTCCGACAGGGGGCGGCAATCAGCCCCAGCATTTT.

This chain links TRBV5-1 with TRBJ1-2; D is unresolved. Germline V gene data show CDR1 as SGHRS and CDR2 as YFSETQ. The ends were cut back, 0 bases at V and 4 bases at J, with 4 bases in the middle. This CDR3 has 12 amino acids. The CDR3 loop is CASSLAPYGYTF. The CDR3 DNA follows: TGCGCCAGCAGCTTGGCTCCCTATGGCTACACCTTC.

This rearrangement joins TRBV10-2 to TRBJ2-3; possibly TRBD2 for D (5 bases). The CDR3 extends over 12 amino acids. Germline values: CDR1 WSHSY, CDR2 SAAADI. V lost 5 bases and J 4 bases, leaving 7 bases between the germline ends. The CDR3 DNA follows: TGCGCCAGCAGTCTTAGCGCAGATACGCAGTATTTT. It codes for CASSLSADTQYF.

The J gene is TRBJ2-5, the V gene TRBV2; 10 nucleotides line up with TRBD1. Germline V gene lookup returns CDR1 SNHLY and CDR2 FYNNEI. Trimming removed 2 bases from V and 4 bases from J; junction bases left unmatched: 10. The CDR3 totals 17 residues. CDR3 loop: CASSEKNVGTGAETQYF. The DNA for the CDR3 is TGTGCCAGCAGTGAAAAAAATGTCGGGACAGGGGCAGAGACCCAGTACTTC.

The chain combines TRBV30 with TRBJ1-2; D gene uncertain. From germline, CDR1 is GTSNPN and CDR2 SVGIG (reference sequence). V was trimmed by 0 bases and J by 0 bases, leaving 8 bases between them. This CDR3 is built from 14 residues. In nucleotides, the CDR3 is TGTGCCTGGAGTGTAATCCAGGCTAACTATGGCTACACCTTC. It codes for CAWSVIQANYGYTF.

The chain carries TRBV3-1 (or the pseudogene TRBV3-2) and TRBJ1-6; the D gene is possibly TRBD1 (6 bases). The V gene lost 0 bases and the J gene lost 10 bases, with 19 bases spanning the gap. CDR1 is LGHDT and CDR2 is YNNKEL in the germline V gene (reference sequence). The CDR3 extends over 17 amino acids. The CDR3 sequence: CASSQERSGAKRSPLHF. CDR3 sequence (DNA): TGTGCCAGCAGCCAAGAAAGGTCAGGGGCGAAAAGATCACCCCTCCACTTT.

The chain has TRBV7-8 and TRBJ2-1; D might be TRBD2 (6 bases). The CDR3 runs 18 residues. Germline values: CDR1 SGHVS, CDR2 FQNEAQ. Trimming left V 2 bases short and J 0 bases short, with 17 bases between. The CDR3 loop is CASSLQKGTVSSYNEQFF. In DNA form, the CDR3 reads TGTGCCAGCAGCTTACAGAAAGGGACTGTGAGCTCCTACAATGAGCAGTTCTTC.

This chain uses TRBV5-4 with TRBJ2-5; D is unresolved. Germline loops: CDR1 SGHNT, CDR2 YYREEE (reference sequence). Trimming left V 0 bases short and J 5 bases short, with 11 bases between. The CDR3 is 14 amino acids. This CDR3 is CASSLGSLGETQYF. CDR3 DNA: TGTGCCAGCAGCTTGGGGAGTCTAGGGGAGACCCAGTACTTC.

CDR3 protein: CASGPPERTQYF. The CDR3 region has the DNA TGTGCTAGTGGTCCACCTGAGCGTACGCAGTATTTT. The chain employs TRBV12-5 and TRBJ2-3; D is unresolved. The V gene lost 5 bases and the J gene lost 8 bases, with 11 bases spanning the gap. The germline V gene encodes CDR1 LGHNT and CDR2 FRNRAP. The CDR3 is 12 amino acids.

The chain combines TRBV5-6 with TRBJ2-5; D not resolved. The length of the CDR3 is 15 residues. The V and J ends lost 3 bases and 0 bases respectively, with 12 bases between them. Germline V lookup: CDR1 SGHDT, CDR2 YYEEEE. CDR3 loop: CASSSRIGDQETQYF. CDR3 coding DNA: TGTGCCAGCAGCTCCCGCATCGGAGACCAAGAGACCCAGTACTTC.

The CDR3 DNA reads as TGTGCCAGCAGTCAACTCATGAACACTGAAGCTTTCTTT. This translates into CASSQLMNTEAFF. The chain joins TRBV6-4 to TRBJ1-1, with unresolved D. V gave up 5 bases and J gave up 0 bases, with 7 bases separating them. Per germline, CDR1 MRHNA and CDR2 SNTAGT. The CDR3 length is 13 residues.

The V call is TRBV6-5, the J call TRBJ1-4; D is unclear. Germline loops: CDR1 MNHEY, CDR2 SVGAGI. Trimming cost V 7 bases and J 5 bases, with 8 bases left between them. The CDR3 extends over 12 amino acids. CDR3 loop: CASTTGNEKLFF. The CDR3 DNA sequence: TGTGCCAGCACAACCGGGAATGAAAAACTGTTTTTT.

This clone showed up just a few times. The genes are TRBV14 and TRBJ2-2, with D perhaps matching TRBD1 or TRBD2 (5 bases each). V lost 5 bases and J 2 bases, leaving 9 bases between the germline ends. This CDR3 contains 14 residues. From germline, CDR1 is SGHDN and CDR2 FVKESK. CDR3 region: CASSVGVNTGELFF. CDR3 in DNA: TGTGCCAGCAGCGTGGGGGTTAACACCGGGGAGCTGTTTTTT. Drawing the rest from reference TRBV14 and TRBJ2-2, the complete variable domain is EAGVTQFPSHSVIEKGQTVTLRCDPISGHDNLYWYRRVMGKEIKFLLHFVKESKQDESGMPNNRFLAERTGGTYSTLKVQPAELEDSGVYFCASSVGVNTGELFFGEGSRLTVL.

V usage is TRBV5-1 and J usage is TRBJ2-4; 7 nucleotides agree with TRBD1. This CDR3 spans 14 amino acids. Germline V gene lookup returns CDR1 SGHRS and CDR2 YFSETQ. Germline trimming cut 0 bases from V and 8 bases from J; bases unmatched to any gene: 5. Here the CDR3 reads CASSLEGGEDIQYF. The CDR3 DNA reads as TGCGCCAGCAGCTTGGAAGGGGGCGAGGACATTCAGTACTTC.

The rearrangement links TRBV7-3 to TRBJ2-1, with D unclear. The V gene's germline CDR1 is SGHTA and CDR2 FQGTGA. The length of the CDR3 is 16 residues. V dropped 2 bases and J dropped 0 bases, with 11 bases sitting between them. The CDR3 nucleotides read TGTGCCAGCAGCTTACTACAGTTGAGCTCCTACAATGAGCAGTTCTTC. Its translation is CASSLLQLSSYNEQFF.